The 16 T cell receptor beta chains presented below share a single source sample, sequenced in a study of blood T cell repertoires in COVID-19 (dated by TCRdb to the early 2020s). Library construction relied on the immunoSEQ multiplex PCR assay. TCRdb carries this immuneACCESS record with in-frame sequences only. Its versions omit some clonotypes, under half of them owing to an unresolved V gene in the studies checked, with the rest unexplained. The sample contains a few hundred thousand clones, over 65% of them found a single time. The ten largest clones take up around 1% of the sample. Sequencing was done on a sample of peripheral blood. These receptors were collected from a human donor with acute or convalescent COVID-19. The donor label of this sample is uncertain.

This chain links TRBV9 with TRBJ1-2; no reliable D call. Germline CDR1 SGDLS, CDR2 YYNGEE. Trimming took off 3 bases at V and 3 bases at J, with 6 bases between the two ends. There are 12 residues in the CDR3. The CDR3 nucleotides read TGTGCCAGCAGCGCCCGGGACTATGGCTACACCTTC. Amino acid sequence: CASSARDYGYTF.

The chain has TRBV6-5 and TRBJ2-7; no firm D call. Germline V lookup: CDR1 MNHEY, CDR2 SVGAGI. Trimming removed 6 bases from V and 4 bases from J, with 7 bases in between. This CDR3 region has 11 residues. The CDR3: CASSDSYEQYF. The CDR3 DNA is TGTGCCAGCAGCGACTCGTACGAGCAGTACTTC.

This chain uses TRBV4-1 with TRBJ1-3; D is perhaps TRBD1 (5 bases). From germline, CDR1 is MGHRA and CDR2 YSYEKL. CDR3 length: 16 amino acids. V lost 3 bases and J lost 2, with 14 bases in between. The CDR3 loop reads CASSHPGKQTGNTIYF. Here the CDR3 DNA reads TGCGCCAGCAGCCACCCAGGGAAACAAACTGGAAACACCATATATTTT.

The V gene is TRBV11-2, the J gene TRBJ2-1; D unresolved. CDR1 SGHAT and CDR2 FQNNGV come from the germline V gene. The CDR3 has 11 residues. V shed 4 bases and J shed 11 bases, with 9 bases lying between them. The CDR3 here is CASSSQLQQFF. The CDR3, as DNA: TGTGCCAGCAGCTCTCAACTCCAGCAGTTCTTC.

This sequence joins TRBV28 and TRBJ2-3; 8 bases fit TRBD2. CDR3 size: 16 residues. The trim removed 5 bases at V and 0 bases at J, leaving 7 bases unmatched. Germline V lookup: CDR1 MDHEN, CDR2 SYDVKM. CDR3 DNA sequence: TGTGCCAGCAGTAACCCGCGGGGGGCCAGCACAGATACGCAGTATTTT. Protein product: CASSNPRGASTDTQYF.

The V and J genes are TRBV7-9 and TRBJ1-3; no clear D. Trimming pared 3 bases from V and 0 bases from J, leaving 6 bases between. Germline V gene data show CDR1 as SEHNR and CDR2 as FQNEAQ (reference sequence). The CDR3 spans 14 residues. The CDR3 nucleotides read TGTGCCAGCAGCTTTACTAACTCTGGAAACACCATATATTTT. This sequence encodes CASSFTNSGNTIYF.

This chain joins TRBV6-5 and TRBJ1-2; a possible D gene is TRBD1 (6 bases). Germline CDR1 is MNHEY and CDR2 is SVGAGI. V was trimmed by 6 bases and J by 4 bases, leaving 12 bases between them. This CDR3 has 13 residues. CDR3 loop: CASSDQGIYGYTF. The CDR3 region has the DNA TGTGCCAGCAGCGATCAGGGGATCTATGGCTACACCTTC.

This clone was counted only a few times. CDR3 sequence (DNA): TGTGCCAGCAGCTTAGCACGGGGGGCGCTCACTGAAGCTTTCTTT. Translating it yields CASSLARGALTEAFF. This chain uses TRBV7-9 with TRBJ1-1; tentative D call: TRBD1 (6 bases). Trimming removed 0 bases from V and 4 bases from J, with 12 bases in between. CDR1 SEHNR and CDR2 FQNEAQ come from the germline V gene (reference sequence). The CDR3 spans 15 residues. Drawing the rest from reference TRBV7-9 and TRBJ1-1, the complete variable domain is DTGVSQNPRHKITKRGQNVTFRCDPISEHNRLYWYRQTLGQGPEFLTYFQNEAQLEKSRLLSDRFSAERPKGSFSTLEIQRTEQGDSAMYLCASSLARGALTEAFFGQGTRLTVV.

This chain links TRBV5-1 with TRBJ2-1; 8 nucleotides line up with TRBD2. Per germline, CDR1 SGHRS and CDR2 YFSETQ. V lost 0 bases to trimming and J lost 9 bases; unmatched junction nucleotides: 5. This CDR3 spans 14 amino acids. The CDR3 region is CASSLDGGVGEQFF. The CDR3 DNA is TGCGCCAGCAGCTTGGACGGGGGGGTCGGTGAGCAGTTCTTC.

This chain connects TRBV11-2 to TRBJ2-7, with TRBD2 matching over 13 bases. V lost 5 bases and J lost 4; bases outside the gene matches: 17. The CDR3 extends over 19 amino acids. Germline V CDR1 and CDR2: SGHAT, FQNNGV. The CDR3 sequence is CASSRRMGLAGPQTYEQYF. CDR3 in DNA: TGTGCCAGCAGCCGAAGAATGGGACTAGCGGGACCACAGACATACGAGCAGTACTTC.

The chain combines TRBV10-3 with TRBJ1-2; D might be TRBD1 (5 bases). From germline, CDR1 is ENHRY and CDR2 SYGVKD. The V end was cut by 5 bases, the J end by 8 bases, with 24 bases between. The CDR3 is 16 residues long. CDR3 sequence reads: CAISSQTVRGSYGYTF. The CDR3 nucleotides are TGTGCCATCAGTTCACAGACGGTTCGGGGGTCCTACGGCTACACCTTC.

About this clone: The same CDR3 also results from other DNA sequences found in this sample. V is TRBV7-8 and J is TRBJ1-4; tentatively, D is TRBD1 (5 bases). The ends were cut back, 2 bases at V and 8 bases at J, with 15 bases in the middle. Germline V gives CDR1 SGHVS, CDR2 FQNEAQ. CDR3 length: 15 amino acids. CDR3 in amino acids: CASSLSGGVGEKLFF. As DNA, the CDR3 is TGTGCCAGCAGCTTATCAGGAGGGGTGGGCGAAAAACTGTTTTTT.

The gene calls are TRBV3-1 (or the pseudogene TRBV3-2) and TRBJ1-6; D may be TRBD1 (5 bases). The CDR3 is made up of 16 amino acids. Germline V CDR1 and CDR2: LGHDT, YNNKEL (reference sequence). CDR3 amino acids: CASQVRGSSYNSPLHF. The CDR3, as DNA: TGTGCTTCGCAGGTCCGGGGGAGCTCCTATAATTCACCCCTCCACTTT.

This chain uses TRBV7-9 with TRBJ1-1; D gene ambiguous. Trimming stripped 0 bases from V and 5 bases from J, with 7 bases between. The CDR3 extends over 13 amino acids. The V gene's germline CDR1 is SEHNR and CDR2 FQNEAQ (reference sequence). CDR3 sequence (DNA): TGTGCCAGCAGCTTAGCGGGCCCGACTGAAGCTTTCTTT. Its translation is CASSLAGPTEAFF.

Of note for this clone: The same CDR3 also results from other DNA sequences found in this sample. The V call is TRBV28, the J call TRBJ1-1; D is unresolved. The V end was cut by 7 bases, the J end by 6 bases, with 9 bases between. This CDR3 has 11 amino acids. CDR1 is MDHEN, CDR2 SYDVKM, per germline. This CDR3 reads CASKSGPEAFF. CDR3 in DNA: TGTGCCAGCAAAAGCGGTCCTGAAGCTTTCTTT.

This rearrangement joins TRBV5-1 to TRBJ2-2; perhaps TRBD2 as D (6 bases). The CDR3 length is 17 residues. Germline CDR1 and CDR2: SGHRS and YFSETQ. The V end was cut by 0 bases, the J end by 6 bases, with 18 bases between. The CDR3 bases are TGCGCCAGCAGCTTGGCCGCCGGTGGGAGGTTGGCCGGGGAGCTGTTTTTT. Translation gives CASSLAAGGRLAGELFF.